A single sample is the source of the 26 T cell receptor beta chains below, sequenced in a study of blood T cells in healthy people across ages. Next came a second PCR, run for about 7 to 12 cycles, which used a sample-barcoded 5' primer along with a J-beta primer mix. TCRdb re-analysed the 5' RACE reads in MiXCR, keeping a single row per CDR3 protein. The table shows approximately 850,000 distinct CDR3 sequences, with 58% occurring only once. Material for sequencing was blood. Receptors originate from a man aged 30 to 45 in good health.

This clonotype was found a few times. This sequence joins TRBV7-2 and TRBJ2-5, with D unresolved. Germline-derived CDR1 and CDR2 are SGHTA and FQGNSA. Trimming shortened V by 6 bases and J by 0 bases, and 8 bases separated the two germline ends. This CDR3 contains 13 residues. The CDR3 spells CASSREYQETQYF. The CDR3 coding sequence is TGTGCCAGCAGTCGCGAGTACCAAGAGACCCAGTACTTC.

The V call is TRBV29-1, the J call TRBJ2-3, with a weak D call TRBD1 (6 bases). V was clipped by 7 bases and J by 0 bases, with 11 bases between them. Per germline, CDR1 SQVTM and CDR2 ANQGSEA. This CDR3 has 13 amino acids. CDR3 loop: CSALQGSTDTQYF. As DNA, the CDR3 is TGCAGCGCTCTACAGGGAAGCACAGATACGCAGTATTTT.

This chain uses TRBV4-1 with TRBJ2-1; the D gene is possibly TRBD2 (6 bases). Germline assignment: CDR1 MGHRA and CDR2 YSYEKL. V lost 4 bases and J 0 bases, leaving 10 bases between the germline ends. The CDR3 extends over 15 amino acids. The CDR3 nucleotides read TGCGCCAGCAGCCCACCAGCGGGCTCCTACAATGAGCAGTTCTTC. It translates to CASSPPAGSYNEQFF.

This chain uses TRBV9 with TRBJ2-3; 9 bases are shared with TRBD1. Germline CDR1 reads SGDLS; CDR2 reads YYNGEE. CDR3 length equals 12 residues. Trimming removed 3 bases from V and 9 bases from J; junction bases left unmatched: 2. DNA of the CDR3: TGTGCCAGCAGCGGAGACAGGGGGACGCAGTATTTT. It translates to CASSGDRGTQYF.

In the case of this clonotype: An end of the junction does not agree with germline; a read error may underlie this. The gene calls are TRBV6-1 and TRBJ1-1; maybe TRBD1 (5 bases). Per germline, CDR1 MNHNS and CDR2 SASEGT. The CDR3 loop spans 15 amino acids. Here the CDR3 reads CASREAGGKVVEAFF. CDR3 in DNA: TGTGCCAGCAGGGAAGCTGGGGGTAAGGTGGTTGAAGCTTTCTTT.

The chain carries TRBV7-9 and TRBJ2-7; possibly TRBD2 for D (6 bases). Germline-derived CDR1 and CDR2 are SEHNR and FQNEAQ (reference sequence). Deletions cut 5 bases from V and 2 bases from J, with 13 bases between. This CDR3 region has 14 residues. For the CDR3, the DNA is TGTGCCAGCAGCCTGACTAGTGAAACCTACGAGCAGTACTTC. It encodes CASSLTSETYEQYF.

The CDR3: CSASLGGGKEPQHF. As DNA, the CDR3 is TGCAGTGCTTCCTTAGGGGGGGGCAAGGAGCCCCAGCATTTT. V and J are TRBV20-1 and TRBJ1-5, with TRBD1 as a possible D gene (6 bases). Trimming pared 5 bases from V and 8 bases from J, leaving 19 bases between. This CDR3 is 14 amino acids long. Germline-derived CDR1 and CDR2 are DFQATT and SNEGSKA (reference sequence).

This clonotype has more than one count but fewer than ten. One junction end does not reproduce the germline sequence, and a read error may be involved. This chain joins TRBV4-1 and TRBJ2-3; D is perhaps TRBD2 (5 bases). This CDR3 is 15 amino acids long. Germline V gene sequence: CDR1 MGHRA, CDR2 YSYEKL. CDR3 in DNA: TGTGCCAGCAGCCAAGAGGGCAGGTCCGCAGATACGCAGTATTTT. Its protein is CASSQEGRSADTQYF.

V usage is TRBV29-1 and J usage is TRBJ1-1; D unclear. This CDR3 has 11 residues. V was trimmed by 1 base and J by 10 bases, leaving 10 bases between them. Germline V gives CDR1 SQVTM, CDR2 ANQGSEA. CDR3 sequence: CSVEVETTAFF. In DNA form, the CDR3 reads TGCAGCGTTGAAGTGGAGACTACAGCTTTCTTT.

This clonotype appeared a few times. This chain connects TRBV28 to TRBJ2-1; D unclear. There are 15 residues in the CDR3. V lost 4 bases, J lost 8 bases, and 18 bases lay in between. Per germline, CDR1 MDHEN and CDR2 SYDVKM. Here the CDR3 DNA reads TGTGCCAGCAGTTCTCCGGCGGCACTTTCGGATGAGCAGTTCTTC. Protein sequence: CASSSPAALSDEQFF.

The V and J genes are TRBV20-1 and TRBJ2-5, with D tentatively TRBD1 (6 bases). V lost 3 bases, J lost 4 bases, and 15 bases lay in between. Germline V CDR1 and CDR2: DFQATT, SNEGSKA (reference sequence). The CDR3 is 14 residues long. The CDR3 spells CSARSPWGPETQYF. In DNA form, the CDR3 reads TGCAGTGCTAGGTCCCCCTGGGGGCCAGAGACCCAGTACTTC.

V gene TRBV5-1 combines with J gene TRBJ2-7, with D perhaps matching TRBD1 (6 bases). V lost 0 bases and J 4 bases, leaving 14 bases between the germline ends. Germline V CDR1 and CDR2: SGHRS, YFSETQ. The CDR3 extends over 15 amino acids. The DNA of the CDR3 is TGCGCCAGCAGCTTGGTAACAGGGACCCTTTACGAGCAGTACTTC. Amino acids: CASSLVTGTLYEQYF.

V usage is TRBV13 and J usage is TRBJ2-7; maybe TRBD2 (5 bases). The J call may be wrong; the DNA end is better matched by TRBJ2-5. Germline values: CDR1 PRHDT, CDR2 FYEKMQ (reference sequence). The CDR3 runs 12 residues. The CDR3: CASSYQGGTQYF. The DNA of the CDR3 is TGTGCCAGCAGCTACCAAGGAGGGACCCAGTACTTC.

The genes are TRBV6-2 or TRBV6-3 and TRBJ2-1; either TRBD1 or TRBD2 may supply D (5 bases each). This CDR3 is 16 amino acids long. Trimming stripped 3 bases from V and 2 bases from J, with 14 bases between. Per germline, CDR1 MNHEY and CDR2 SVGEGT. The CDR3 spells CASSYGIGTPYNEQFF. The CDR3 DNA follows: TGTGCCAGCAGTTATGGTATAGGGACCCCCTACAATGAGCAGTTCTTC.

The CDR3 loop is CASQAGYEQFF. In nucleotides, the CDR3 is TGTGCCAGCCAGGCCGGATATGAGCAGTTCTTC. The chain has TRBV6-2 or TRBV6-3 and TRBJ2-1, with D unresolved. This CDR3 is built from 11 residues. Germline-derived CDR1 and CDR2 are MNHEY and SVGEGT. The ends were cut back, 8 bases at V and 8 bases at J, with 10 bases in the middle.

This clonotype has just a few counts. The rearrangement links TRBV7-9 to TRBJ1-2; perhaps TRBD1 as D (6 bases). The germline V and J ends were trimmed by 2 bases and 6 bases, with 10 bases remaining between them. CDR1 is SEHNR, CDR2 FQNEAQ, per germline (reference sequence). The CDR3 runs 13 residues. The chain's CDR3 is CASSLRNRDGYTF. CDR3 DNA sequence: TGTGCCAGCAGCTTAAGGAACAGGGATGGCTACACCTTC.

The chain links TRBV2 to TRBJ2-1; D is ambiguous. This CDR3 spans 13 amino acids. Germline-derived CDR1 and CDR2 are SNHLY and FYNNEI. Trimming removed 6 bases from V and 8 bases from J, with 14 bases in between. CDR3 DNA: TGTGCCAGCAGGGGTCTAGGAGATCATGAGCAGTTCTTC. It specifies CASRGLGDHEQFF.

The table lists this clonotype with a few counts. The J gene is TRBJ2-7, the V gene TRBV7-2; no reliable D call. Deletions cut 5 bases from V and 3 bases from J, with 11 bases between. This CDR3 comprises 13 residues. In germline, CDR1 is SGHTA, CDR2 FQGNSA. The CDR3 region has the DNA TGTGCCAGCAGCCCGTTGACTTTCTACGAGCAGTACTTC. Translation: CASSPLTFYEQYF.

The sample holds a few counts of this clonotype. The junction does not match germline at one end; this may be a read error. This chain joins TRBV6-5 and TRBJ2-6; D not certain. The V gene's germline CDR1 is MNHEY and CDR2 SVGAGI. The CDR3 sequence is 13 residues long. The CDR3 DNA follows: TGTGCCAGCAGGTACTCTGGGGCCAACGTCCTGACTTTC. Translated: CASRYSGANVLTF.

This clonotype was seen a handful of times. The chain recombines TRBV7-2 with TRBJ1-4, with D uncertain. Germline values: CDR1 SGHTA, CDR2 FQGNSA. The CDR3 is made up of 12 amino acids. The V and J ends lost 5 bases and 4 bases respectively, with 5 bases between them. Written as DNA, the CDR3 is TGTGCCAGCAGCGGCGGTAATGAAAAACTGTTTTTT. Translating gives CASSGGNEKLFF.

This chain uses TRBV4-3 with TRBJ2-3, with D unresolved. Germline values: CDR1 LGHNA, CDR2 YSLEER. V lost 1 base to trimming and J lost 0 bases, with 11 bases between them. CDR3 length equals 16 residues. The CDR3 region is CASSQGASPSTDTQYF. CDR3 nucleotide sequence: TGCGCCAGCAGCCAAGGGGCATCCCCTAGCACAGATACGCAGTATTTT.

In its sample, this clonotype was seen a few times. The chain recombines TRBV29-1 with TRBJ1-2; no definite D call. V dropped 3 bases and J dropped 3 bases, with 11 bases sitting between them. CDR1 is SQVTM, CDR2 ANQGSEA, per germline. CDR3 length equals 13 residues. The CDR3 reads CSVDPSADYGYTF. CDR3 coding DNA: TGCAGCGTTGATCCCTCAGCAGACTATGGCTACACCTTC. Combining the CDR3 with reference TRBV29-1 and TRBJ1-2 gives the whole variable domain SAVISQKPSRDICQRGTSLTIQCQVDSQVTMMFWYRQQPGQSLTLIATANQGSEATYESGFVIDKFPISRPNLTFSTLTVSNMSPEDSSIYLCSVDPSADYGYTFGSGTRLTVV.

The chain combines TRBV3-1 with TRBJ2-5, with TRBD1 matching 9 bases. TRBJ2-7 matches the DNA end more closely, so the J call is doubtful. Germline-derived CDR1 and CDR2 are LGHDT and YNNKEL (reference sequence). The CDR3 extends over 15 amino acids. The CDR3 bases are TGTGCCAGCAGCCAGGACGGGACAGGGAGTGGCGAGCAGTACTTC. It is translated as CASSQDGTGSGEQYF.

The chain combines TRBV6-2 or TRBV6-3 with TRBJ2-7, with D perhaps TRBD1 (6 bases). Judging by the DNA end, TRBJ2-5 fits better; the J call may be wrong. The CDR3 contains 16 residues. Germline CDR1 and CDR2: MNHEY and SVGEGT. The CDR3 protein is CASTKRRSGDGETQYF. For the CDR3, the DNA is TGTGCCAGCACCAAACGGCGGTCAGGGGACGGGGAGACCCAGTACTTC.

In nucleotides, the CDR3 is TGCAGTGCTAGAAAGGGGGAGAAGGGTAATGAGCAGTTCTTC. Protein product: CSARKGEKGNEQFF. V gene TRBV20-1 combines with J gene TRBJ2-1, with a tentative D call TRBD1 (6 bases). There are 14 residues in the CDR3. V lost 2 bases and J 7 bases, leaving 15 bases between the germline ends. Germline CDR1 and CDR2: DFQATT and SNEGSKA (reference sequence).

The V call is TRBV7-2, the J call TRBJ2-4; 7 bases are a match to TRBD1. Germline values: CDR1 SGHTA, CDR2 FQGNSA. J was trimmed by 3 bases and V by 7 bases; bases with no gene match: 6. The CDR3 spans 14 residues. This CDR3 reads CASIPGGSKNIQYF. Here the CDR3 DNA reads TGTGCCAGCATCCCAGGGGGTAGCAAAAACATTCAGTACTTC.